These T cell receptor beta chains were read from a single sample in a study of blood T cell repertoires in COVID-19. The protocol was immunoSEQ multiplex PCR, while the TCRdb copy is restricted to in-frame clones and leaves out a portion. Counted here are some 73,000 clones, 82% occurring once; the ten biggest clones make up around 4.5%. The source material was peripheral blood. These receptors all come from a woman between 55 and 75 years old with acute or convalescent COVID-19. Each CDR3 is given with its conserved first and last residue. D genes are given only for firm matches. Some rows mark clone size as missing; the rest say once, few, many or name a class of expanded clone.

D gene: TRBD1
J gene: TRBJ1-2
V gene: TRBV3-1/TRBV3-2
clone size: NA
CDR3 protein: CASSQEWAGGNYGYTF
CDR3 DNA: TGTGCCAGCAGCCAAGAGTGGGCAGGGGGCAACTATGGCTACACCTTC

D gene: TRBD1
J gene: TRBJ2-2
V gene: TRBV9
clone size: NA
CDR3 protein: CASTRDSSNTGELFF
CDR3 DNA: TGTGCCAGCACACGGGACAGTTCGAACACCGGGGAGCTGTTTTTT

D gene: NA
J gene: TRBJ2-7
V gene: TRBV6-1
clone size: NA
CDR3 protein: CASSDRYEQYF
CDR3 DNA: TGTGCCAGCAGTGACCGCTACGAGCAGTACTTC

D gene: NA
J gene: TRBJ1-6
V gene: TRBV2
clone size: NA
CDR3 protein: CASSEQGRDSPLHF
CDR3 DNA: TGTGCCAGCAGTGAGCAGGGTAGGGATTCACCCCTCCACTTT

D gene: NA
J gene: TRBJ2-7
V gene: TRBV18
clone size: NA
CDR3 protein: CASSPKTGRYEQYF
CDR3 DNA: TGTGCCAGCTCACCAAAGACAGGGAGGTACGAGCAGTACTTC

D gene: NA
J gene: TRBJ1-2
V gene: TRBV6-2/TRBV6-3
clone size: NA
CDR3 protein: CASSLRGLYGYTF
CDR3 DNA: TGTGCCAGCAGCCTCAGGGGTCTCTATGGCTACACCTTC

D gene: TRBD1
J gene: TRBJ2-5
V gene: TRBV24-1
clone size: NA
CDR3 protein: CATSDIGQGVKTQYF
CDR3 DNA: TGTGCCACCAGTGATATAGGACAGGGGGTGAAGACCCAGTACTTC

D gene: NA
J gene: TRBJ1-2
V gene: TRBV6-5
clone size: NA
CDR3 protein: CASQETVPNYGYTF
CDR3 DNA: TGTGCCAGCCAAGAAACTGTACCTAACTATGGCTACACCTTC

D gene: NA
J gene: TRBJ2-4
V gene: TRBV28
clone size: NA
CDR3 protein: CASSALMAKNIQYF
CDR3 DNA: TGTGCCAGCAGTGCACTTATGGCCAAAAACATTCAGTACTTC

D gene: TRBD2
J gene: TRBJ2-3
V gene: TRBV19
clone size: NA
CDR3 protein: CASSIPPRGTSTGDTQYF
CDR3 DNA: TGTGCCAGTAGTATTCCGCCACGAGGGACTAGCACCGGAGATACGCAGTATTTT

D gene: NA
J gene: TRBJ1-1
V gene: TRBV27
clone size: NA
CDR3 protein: CASSLQGLTEAFF
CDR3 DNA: TGTGCCAGCAGTTTACAGGGGCTCACTGAAGCTTTCTTT

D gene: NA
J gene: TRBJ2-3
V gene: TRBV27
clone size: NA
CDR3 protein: CASGRLVKYF
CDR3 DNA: TGTGCCAGCGGTAGACTGGTAAAGTATTTT

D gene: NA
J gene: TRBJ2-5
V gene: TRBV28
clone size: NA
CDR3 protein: CASSPQASKRTQYF
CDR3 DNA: TGTGCCAGCAGTCCTCAGGCTTCCAAGAGGACCCAGTACTTC

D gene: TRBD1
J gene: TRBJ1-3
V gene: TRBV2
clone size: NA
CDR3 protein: CASSEGQGNSGNTIYF
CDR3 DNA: TGTGCCAGCAGTGAAGGACAGGGGAACTCTGGAAACACCATATATTTT

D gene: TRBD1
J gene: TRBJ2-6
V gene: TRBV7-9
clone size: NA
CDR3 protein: CASSPGVGQRGSGANVLTF
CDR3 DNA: TGTGCCAGCAGCCCCGGGGTGGGACAGAGAGGGTCTGGGGCCAACGTCCTGACTTTC

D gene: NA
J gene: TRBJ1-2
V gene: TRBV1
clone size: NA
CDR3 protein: CTSSSTPSQAGGLNYGYTF
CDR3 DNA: TGCACCAGCAGCTCTACACCGAGTCAGGCAGGAGGCCTTAACTATGGCTACACCTTC

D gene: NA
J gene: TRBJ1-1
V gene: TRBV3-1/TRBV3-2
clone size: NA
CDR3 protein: CASSQTTNTEAFF
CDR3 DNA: TGTGCCAGCAGCCAAACCACTAACACTGAAGCTTTCTTT

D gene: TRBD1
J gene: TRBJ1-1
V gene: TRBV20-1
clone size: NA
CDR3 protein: CSASPRRGRNTEAFF
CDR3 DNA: TGCAGTGCTAGTCCAAGGAGGGGGCGAAACACTGAAGCTTTCTTT

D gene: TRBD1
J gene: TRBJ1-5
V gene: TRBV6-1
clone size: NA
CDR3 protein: CASSGGYATGANQPQHF
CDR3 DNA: TGTGCCAGCAGTGGGGGGTACGCGACAGGGGCAAATCAGCCCCAGCATTTT

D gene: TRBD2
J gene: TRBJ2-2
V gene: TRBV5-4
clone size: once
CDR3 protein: CASTSGLAGGPKLPGELFF
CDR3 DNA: TGTGCCAGCACCTCCGGACTAGCGGGAGGACCGAAACTCCCGGGGGAGCTGTTTTTT

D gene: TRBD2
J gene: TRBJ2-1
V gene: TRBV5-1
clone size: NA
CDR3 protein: CASSGILAGGPEQFF
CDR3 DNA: TGCGCCAGCAGCGGGATTCTAGCGGGGGGCCCCGAGCAGTTCTTC

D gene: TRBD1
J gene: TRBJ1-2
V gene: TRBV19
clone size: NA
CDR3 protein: CASSIPGTVYGYTF
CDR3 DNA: TGTGCCAGTAGTATCCCCGGGACAGTCTATGGCTACACCTTC

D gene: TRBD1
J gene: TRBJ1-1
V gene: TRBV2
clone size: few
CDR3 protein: CASSGQGGAEAFF
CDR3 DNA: TGTGCCAGCAGCGGACAGGGAGGGGCTGAAGCTTTCTTT

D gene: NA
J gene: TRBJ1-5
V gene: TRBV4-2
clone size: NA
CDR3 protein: CASSPHFRNLYSNQPQHF
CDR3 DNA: TGTGCCAGCAGCCCGCACTTCAGGAACCTCTATAGCAATCAGCCCCAGCATTTT

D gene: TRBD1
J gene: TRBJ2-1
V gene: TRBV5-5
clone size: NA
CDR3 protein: CASSAGQDIREQFF
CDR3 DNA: TGTGCCAGCAGTGCCGGACAGGACATAAGGGAGCAGTTCTTC

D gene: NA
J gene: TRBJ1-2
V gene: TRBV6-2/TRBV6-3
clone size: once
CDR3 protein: CASSYSGGVGYTF
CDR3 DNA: TGTGCCAGCAGTTACTCGGGGGGTGTTGGCTACACCTTC

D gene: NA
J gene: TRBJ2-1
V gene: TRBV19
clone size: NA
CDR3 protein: CASSVRDISSSYNEQFF
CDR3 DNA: TGTGCCAGTAGTGTCCGGGACATCTCAAGCTCCTACAATGAGCAGTTCTTC

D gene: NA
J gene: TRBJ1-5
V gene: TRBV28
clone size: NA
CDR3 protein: CASSKSTGSRAQHF
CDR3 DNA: TGTGCCAGCAGTAAATCCACAGGCTCTCGGGCCCAGCATTTT

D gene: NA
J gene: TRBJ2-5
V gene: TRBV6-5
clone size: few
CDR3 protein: CASRLELAREETQYF
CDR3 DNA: TGTGCCAGCAGACTAGAACTAGCAAGGGAAGAGACCCAGTACTTC

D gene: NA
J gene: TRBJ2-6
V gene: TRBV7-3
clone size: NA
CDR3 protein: CASSSSRSGANVLTF
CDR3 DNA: TGTGCCAGCAGCTCGTCTCGGTCTGGGGCCAACGTCCTGACTTTC

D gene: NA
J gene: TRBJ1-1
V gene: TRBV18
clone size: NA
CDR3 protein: CASSPSAQGSTEAFF
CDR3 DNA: TGTGCCAGCTCACCTAGCGCACAGGGTAGCACTGAAGCTTTCTTT

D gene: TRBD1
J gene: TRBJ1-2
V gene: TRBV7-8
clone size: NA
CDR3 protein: CASSSLRGQADGYTF
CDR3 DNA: TGTGCCAGCAGCTCACTAAGAGGACAGGCAGACGGCTACACCTTC

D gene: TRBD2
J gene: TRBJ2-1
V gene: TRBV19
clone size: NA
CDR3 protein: CASSGLAGNGNEQFF
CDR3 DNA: TGTGCCAGTAGTGGGCTAGCGGGAAATGGGAATGAGCAGTTCTTC

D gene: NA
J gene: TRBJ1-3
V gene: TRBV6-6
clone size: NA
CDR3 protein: CASSSGHYSGNTIYF
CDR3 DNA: TGTGCCAGCAGTTCTGGACACTACTCTGGAAACACCATATATTTT

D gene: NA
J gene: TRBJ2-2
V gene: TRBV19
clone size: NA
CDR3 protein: CATTRPGAGTGELFF
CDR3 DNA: TGTGCCACCACCAGGCCAGGGGCGGGCACCGGGGAGCTGTTTTTT

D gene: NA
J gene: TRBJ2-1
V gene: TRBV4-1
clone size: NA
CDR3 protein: CASSRQDSGSSYNEQFF
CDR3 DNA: TGCGCCAGCAGCCGCCAGGATAGCGGAAGCTCCTACAATGAGCAGTTCTTC

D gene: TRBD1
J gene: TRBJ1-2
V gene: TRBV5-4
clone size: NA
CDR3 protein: CASRPTGGNYGYTF
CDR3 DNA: TGTGCCAGCAGACCGACAGGGGGAAACTATGGCTACACCTTC

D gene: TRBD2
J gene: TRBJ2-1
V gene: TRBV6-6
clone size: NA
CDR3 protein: CASSPTSGKYNEQFF
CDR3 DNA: TGTGCCAGCAGCCCCACTAGCGGAAAATACAATGAGCAGTTCTTC

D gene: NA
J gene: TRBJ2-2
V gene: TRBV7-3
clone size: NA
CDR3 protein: CASSRGGSEAGELFF
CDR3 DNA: TGTGCCAGCAGCCGAGGAGGGAGCGAGGCCGGGGAGCTGTTTTTT

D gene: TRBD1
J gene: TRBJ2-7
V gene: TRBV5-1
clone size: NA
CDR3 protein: CASSPPGQTYEQYF
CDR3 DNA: TGCGCCAGCAGTCCTCCGGGACAGACCTACGAGCAGTACTTC

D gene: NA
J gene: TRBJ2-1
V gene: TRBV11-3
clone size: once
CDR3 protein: CASSLDFRRAPYNEQFF
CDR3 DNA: TGTGCCAGCAGCTTAGATTTTCGGCGGGCCCCCTACAATGAGCAGTTCTTC

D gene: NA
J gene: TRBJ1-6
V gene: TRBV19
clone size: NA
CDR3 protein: CASSMDGGPIDSPLHF
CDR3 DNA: TGTGCCAGTAGTATGGACGGGGGGCCCATTGATTCACCCCTCCACTTT

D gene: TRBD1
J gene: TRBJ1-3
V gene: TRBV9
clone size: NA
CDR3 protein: CASSATQGEGNTIYF
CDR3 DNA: TGTGCCAGCAGCGCAACGCAGGGGGAAGGAAACACCATATATTTT

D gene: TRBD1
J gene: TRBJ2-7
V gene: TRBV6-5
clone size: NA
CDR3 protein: CASRTTGTDEQYF
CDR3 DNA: TGTGCCAGCAGGACGACAGGGACAGACGAGCAGTACTTC

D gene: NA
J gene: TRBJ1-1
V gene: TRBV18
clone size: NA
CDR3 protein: CASSPQVRGSTEAFF
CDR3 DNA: TGTGCCAGCTCACCACAAGTCAGGGGTTCCACTGAAGCTTTCTTT

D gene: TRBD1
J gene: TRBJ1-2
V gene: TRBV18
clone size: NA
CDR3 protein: CASSRDRGGYGYTF
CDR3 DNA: TGTGCCAGCTCAAGGGACAGGGGCGGCTATGGCTACACCTTC

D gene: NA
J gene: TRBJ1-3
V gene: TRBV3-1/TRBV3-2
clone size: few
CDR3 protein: CASSSDAYRSSGNTIYF
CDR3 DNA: TGTGCCAGCAGCTCCGACGCATACAGAAGCTCTGGAAACACCATATATTTT

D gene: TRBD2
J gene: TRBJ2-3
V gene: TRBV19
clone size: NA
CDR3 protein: CASSALAGGADTQYF
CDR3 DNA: TGTGCCAGTAGCGCACTAGCGGGAGGAGCAGATACGCAGTATTTT

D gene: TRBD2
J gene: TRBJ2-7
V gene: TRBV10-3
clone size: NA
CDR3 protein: CAISDRRKLAGSYEQYF
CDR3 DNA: TGTGCCATCAGTGACAGGAGGAAGCTAGCGGGTTCCTACGAGCAGTACTTC

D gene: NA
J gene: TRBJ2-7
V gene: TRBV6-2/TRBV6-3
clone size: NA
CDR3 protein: CASSYLEKDLRSYEQYF
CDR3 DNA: TGTGCCAGCAGTTACCTTGAAAAGGATTTGAGGTCCTACGAGCAGTACTTC

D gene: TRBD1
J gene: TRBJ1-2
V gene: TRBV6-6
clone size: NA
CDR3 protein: CASSYSTGDGYTF
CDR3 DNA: TGTGCCAGCAGTTACTCGACAGGGGACGGCTACACCTTC

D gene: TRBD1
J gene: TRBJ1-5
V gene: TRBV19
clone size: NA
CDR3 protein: CASLPAGLQGARGGWRNQPQHF
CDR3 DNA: TGTGCCAGCCTCCCCGCGGGGTTACAGGGGGCGCGAGGGGGGTGGCGCAATCAGCCCCAGCATTTT

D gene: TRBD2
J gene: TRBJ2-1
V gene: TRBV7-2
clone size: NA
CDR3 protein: CASSPGGGASYNEQFF
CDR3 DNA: TGTGCCAGCAGCCCCGGGGGGGGCGCATCCTACAATGAGCAGTTCTTC

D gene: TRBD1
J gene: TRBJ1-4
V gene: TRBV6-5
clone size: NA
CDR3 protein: CASTRGQRTNEKLFF
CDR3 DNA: TGTGCCAGCACCAGGGGGCAAAGGACTAATGAAAAACTGTTTTTT